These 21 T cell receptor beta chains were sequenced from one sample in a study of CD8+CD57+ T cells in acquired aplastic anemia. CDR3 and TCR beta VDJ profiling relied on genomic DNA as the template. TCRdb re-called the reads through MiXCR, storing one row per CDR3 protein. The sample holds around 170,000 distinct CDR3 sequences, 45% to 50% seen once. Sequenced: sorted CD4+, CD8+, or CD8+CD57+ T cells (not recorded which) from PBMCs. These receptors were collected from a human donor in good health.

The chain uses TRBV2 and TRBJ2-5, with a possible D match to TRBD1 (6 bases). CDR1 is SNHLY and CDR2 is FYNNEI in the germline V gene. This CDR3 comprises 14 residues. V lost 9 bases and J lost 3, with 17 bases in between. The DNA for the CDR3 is TGTGCCAGTAGACAGGTGTGGGACGAAGAGACCCAGTACTTC. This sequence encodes CASRQVWDEETQYF. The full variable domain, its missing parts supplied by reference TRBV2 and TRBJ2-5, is EPEVTQTPSHQVTQMGQEVILRCVPISNHLYFYWYRQILGQKVEFLVSFYNNEISEKSEIFDDQFSVERPDGSNFTLKIRSTKLEDSAMYFCASRQVWDEETQYFGPGTRLLVL.

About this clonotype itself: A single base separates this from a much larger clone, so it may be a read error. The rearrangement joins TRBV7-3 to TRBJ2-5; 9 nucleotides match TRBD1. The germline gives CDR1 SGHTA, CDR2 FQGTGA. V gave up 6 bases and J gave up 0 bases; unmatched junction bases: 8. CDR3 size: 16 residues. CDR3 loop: CASSYLGQGYQETQYF. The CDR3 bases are TGTGCCAGCAGTTACTTGGGACAGGGATACCAAGAGACCCAGTACTTC.

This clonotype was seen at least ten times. In DNA, the CDR3 is TGTGCCAGCAGTGAAGCGCTGGGACATCTAGGTTTCTTT. It is translated as CASSEALGHLGFF. This chain links TRBV6-1 with TRBJ1-1; a weak D match, TRBD1 (6 bases). The V gene's germline CDR1 is MNHNS and CDR2 SASEGT. This CDR3 is 13 amino acids long. The V end was cut by 0 bases, the J end by 13 bases, with 15 bases between.

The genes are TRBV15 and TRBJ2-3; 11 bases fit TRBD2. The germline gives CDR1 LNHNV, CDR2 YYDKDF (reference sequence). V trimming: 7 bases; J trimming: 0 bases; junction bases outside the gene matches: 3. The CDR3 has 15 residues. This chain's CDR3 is CATKGLADSTDTQYF. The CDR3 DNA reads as TGTGCCACCAAGGGACTAGCGGATAGCACAGATACGCAGTATTTT.

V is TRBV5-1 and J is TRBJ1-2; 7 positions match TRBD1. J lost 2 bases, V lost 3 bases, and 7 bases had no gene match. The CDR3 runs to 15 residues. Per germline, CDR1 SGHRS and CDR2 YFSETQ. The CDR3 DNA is TGCGCCAGCAGCTCCCCGAAACAGGGGAACTATGGCTACACCTTC. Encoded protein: CASSSPKQGNYGYTF.

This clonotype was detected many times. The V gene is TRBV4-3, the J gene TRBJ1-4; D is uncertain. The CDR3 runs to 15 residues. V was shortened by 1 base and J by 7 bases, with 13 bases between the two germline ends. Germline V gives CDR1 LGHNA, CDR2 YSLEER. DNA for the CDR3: TGCGCCAGCAGCCAAGTAGGGAGGGAGGCTGAAAAACTGTTTTTT. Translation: CASSQVGREAEKLFF.

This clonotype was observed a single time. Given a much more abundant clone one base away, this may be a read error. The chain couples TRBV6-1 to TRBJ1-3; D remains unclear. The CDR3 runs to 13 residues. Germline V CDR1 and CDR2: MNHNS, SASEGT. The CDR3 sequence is CASSGGPGNTMYF. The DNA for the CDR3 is TGTGCCAGCAGTGGGGGTCCCGGAAACACCATGTATTTT.

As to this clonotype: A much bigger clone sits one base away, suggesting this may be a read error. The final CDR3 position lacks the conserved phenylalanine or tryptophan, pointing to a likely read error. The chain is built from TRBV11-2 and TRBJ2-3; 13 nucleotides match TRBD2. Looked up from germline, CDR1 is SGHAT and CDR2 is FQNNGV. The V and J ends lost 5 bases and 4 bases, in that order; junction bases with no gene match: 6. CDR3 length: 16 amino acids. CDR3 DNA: TGTGCCAGCAGCCGAACTAGCGGGAGGGGTCCAGATACGCAGTATCTT. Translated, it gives CASSRTSGRGPDTQYL.

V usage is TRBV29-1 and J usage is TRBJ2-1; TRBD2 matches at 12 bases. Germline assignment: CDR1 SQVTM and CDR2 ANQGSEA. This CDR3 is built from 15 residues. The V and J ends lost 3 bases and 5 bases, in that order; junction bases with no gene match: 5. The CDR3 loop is CSVERLAGANNEQFF. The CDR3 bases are TGCAGCGTTGAGCGACTAGCGGGAGCGAACAATGAGCAGTTCTTC.

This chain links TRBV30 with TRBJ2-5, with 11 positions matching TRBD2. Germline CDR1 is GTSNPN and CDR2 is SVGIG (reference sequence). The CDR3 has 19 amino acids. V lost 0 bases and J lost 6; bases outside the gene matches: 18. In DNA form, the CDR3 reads TGTGCCTGGAGTGTTGATCTGTTTTTAACTAGCGGGAGCAAGAAGACCCAGTACTTC. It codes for CAWSVDLFLTSGSKKTQYF.

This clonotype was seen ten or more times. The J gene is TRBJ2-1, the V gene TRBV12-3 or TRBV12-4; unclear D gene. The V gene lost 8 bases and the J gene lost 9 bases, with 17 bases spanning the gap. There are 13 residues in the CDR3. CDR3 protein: CASHRAASGEQFF. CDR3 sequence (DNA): TGTGCCAGCCACCGGGCCGCCTCTGGTGAGCAGTTCTTC.

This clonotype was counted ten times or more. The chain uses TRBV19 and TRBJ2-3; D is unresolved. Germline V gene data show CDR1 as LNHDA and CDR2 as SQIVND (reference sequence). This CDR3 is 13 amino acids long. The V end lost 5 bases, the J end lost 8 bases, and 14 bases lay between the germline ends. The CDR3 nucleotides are TGTGCCAGTAGTGACCGAACACCAGGTACGCAGTATTTT. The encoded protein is CASSDRTPGTQYF.

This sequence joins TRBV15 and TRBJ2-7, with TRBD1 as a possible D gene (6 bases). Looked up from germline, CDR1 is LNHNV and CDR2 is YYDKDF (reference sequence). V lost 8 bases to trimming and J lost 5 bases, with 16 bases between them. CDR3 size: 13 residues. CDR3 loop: CATDEQGFDEQYF. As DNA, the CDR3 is TGTGCCACCGACGAACAGGGATTCGACGAGCAGTACTTC.

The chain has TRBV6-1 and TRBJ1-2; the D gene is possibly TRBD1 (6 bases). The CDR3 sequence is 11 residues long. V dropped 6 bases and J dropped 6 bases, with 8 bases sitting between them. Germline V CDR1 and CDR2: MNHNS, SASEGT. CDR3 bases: TGTGCCAGCAGCAGGGGCAATGGCTACACCTTC. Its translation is CASSRGNGYTF.

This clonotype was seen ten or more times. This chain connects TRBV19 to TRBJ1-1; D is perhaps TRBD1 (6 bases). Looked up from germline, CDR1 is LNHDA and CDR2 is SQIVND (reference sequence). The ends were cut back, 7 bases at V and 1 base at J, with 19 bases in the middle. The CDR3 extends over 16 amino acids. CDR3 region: CASNAPTGTPNTEAFF. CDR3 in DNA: TGTGCCAGTAATGCCCCCACCGGGACACCGAACACTGAAGCTTTCTTT.

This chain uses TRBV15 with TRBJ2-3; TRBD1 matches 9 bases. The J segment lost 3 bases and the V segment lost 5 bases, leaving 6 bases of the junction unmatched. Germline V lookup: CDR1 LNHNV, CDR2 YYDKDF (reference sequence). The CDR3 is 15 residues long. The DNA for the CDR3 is TGTGCCACCAGCGGCGGGACAGGGTTGACAGATACGCAGTATTTT. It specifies CATSGGTGLTDTQYF.

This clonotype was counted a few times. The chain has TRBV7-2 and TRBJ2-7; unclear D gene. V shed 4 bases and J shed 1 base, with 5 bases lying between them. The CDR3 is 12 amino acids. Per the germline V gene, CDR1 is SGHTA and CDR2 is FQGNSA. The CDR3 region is CASSSMSYEQYF. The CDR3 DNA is TGTGCCAGCAGCTCCATGTCCTACGAGCAGTACTTC.

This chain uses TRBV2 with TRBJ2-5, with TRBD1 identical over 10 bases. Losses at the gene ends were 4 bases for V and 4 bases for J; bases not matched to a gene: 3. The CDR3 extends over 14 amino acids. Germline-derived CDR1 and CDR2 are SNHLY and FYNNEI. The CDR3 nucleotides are TGTGCCAGCAGTGCCCGGGACAGGGGAGAGACCCAGTACTTC. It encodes CASSARDRGETQYF.

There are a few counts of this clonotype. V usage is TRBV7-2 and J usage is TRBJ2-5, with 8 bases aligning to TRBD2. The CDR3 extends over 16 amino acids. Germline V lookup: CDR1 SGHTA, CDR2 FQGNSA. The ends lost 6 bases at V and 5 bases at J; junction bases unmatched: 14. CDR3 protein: CASSGLSSGQIETQYF. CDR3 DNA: TGTGCCAGCAGTGGCCTATCTAGCGGGCAGATTGAGACCCAGTACTTC.

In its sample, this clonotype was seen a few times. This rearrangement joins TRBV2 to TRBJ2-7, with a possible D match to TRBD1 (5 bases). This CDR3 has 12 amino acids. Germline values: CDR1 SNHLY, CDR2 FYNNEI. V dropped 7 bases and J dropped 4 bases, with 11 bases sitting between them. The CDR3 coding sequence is TGTGCCAGCACGCTCAGGGTTTACGAGCAGTACTTC. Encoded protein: CASTLRVYEQYF.

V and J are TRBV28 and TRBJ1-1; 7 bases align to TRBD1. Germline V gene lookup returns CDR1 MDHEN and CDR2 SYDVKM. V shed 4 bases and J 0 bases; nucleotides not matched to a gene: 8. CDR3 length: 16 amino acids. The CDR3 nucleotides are TGTGCCAGCAGTTCCTTGGGACAGACTATGAACACTGAAGCTTTCTTT. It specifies CASSSLGQTMNTEAFF.